Listed here is a single T cell receptor beta chain. Its antigen is undetermined. The sample originates from a study of T cell responses to AZD1222 COVID-19 vaccine. Regarding the study as a whole: The sample set comprised mostly white British donors with more females, and clonal diversity was possibly underestimated. Only 5 or 6 individuals given AZD1222 were seropositive at baseline. Two AZD1222 doses significantly raised spike-specific TCR breadth and depth over controls.

This CDR3 spans 13 amino acids. Looked up from germline, CDR1 is SGHVS and CDR2 is FQNEAQ. J gave up 7 bases and V 5 bases, and 4 bases lay outside the gene matches. Both about-4-week and about-12-week second-dose recipients were combined. Sequencing was performed with immunoSEQ multiplex PCR; in TCRdb, only in-frame clones are kept and a portion is missing. The sample has more than 90,000 clones; roughly 86% are singletons. V gene TRBV7-8 combines with J gene TRBJ2-1, with 8 bases lining up with TRBD1. This TCR was recovered from an adult who received the AZD1222 COVID-19 vaccine. Sequenced here: peripheral blood, sampled 28 days after the second AZD1222 dose. DNA of the CDR3: TGTGCCAGCAGCAAGGACAGGGAGAATGAGCAGTTCTTC. Its protein is CASSKDRENEQFF.